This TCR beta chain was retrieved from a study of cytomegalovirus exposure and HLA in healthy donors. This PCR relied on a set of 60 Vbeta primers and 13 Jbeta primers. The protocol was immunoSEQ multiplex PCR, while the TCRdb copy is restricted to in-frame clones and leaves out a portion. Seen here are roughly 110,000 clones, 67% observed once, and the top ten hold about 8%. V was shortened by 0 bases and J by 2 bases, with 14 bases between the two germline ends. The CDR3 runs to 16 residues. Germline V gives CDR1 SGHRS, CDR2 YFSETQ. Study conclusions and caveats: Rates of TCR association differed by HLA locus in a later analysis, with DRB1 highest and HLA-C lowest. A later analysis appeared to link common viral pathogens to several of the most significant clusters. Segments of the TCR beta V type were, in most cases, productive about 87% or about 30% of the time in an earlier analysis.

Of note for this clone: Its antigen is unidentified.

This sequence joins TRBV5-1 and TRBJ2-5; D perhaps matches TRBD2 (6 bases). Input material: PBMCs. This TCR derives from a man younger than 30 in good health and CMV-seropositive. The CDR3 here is CASSLVGAGLQETQYF. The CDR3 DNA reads TGCGCCAGCAGCTTGGTAGGCGCGGGACTTCAAGAGACCCAGTACTTC.